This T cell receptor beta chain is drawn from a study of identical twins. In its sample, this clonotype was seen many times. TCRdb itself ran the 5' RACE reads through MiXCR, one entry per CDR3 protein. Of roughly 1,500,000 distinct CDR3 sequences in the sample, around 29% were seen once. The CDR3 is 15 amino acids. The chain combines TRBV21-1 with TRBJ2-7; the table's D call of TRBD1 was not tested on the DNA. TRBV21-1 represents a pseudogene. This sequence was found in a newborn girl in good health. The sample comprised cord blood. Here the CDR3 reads CASSNYRGTSYEQYF. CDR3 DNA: TGTGCCAGCAGCAATTACAGGGGGACCTCCTACGAGCAGTACTTC.